The source of this T cell receptor beta chain is a study of T cell responses to AZD1222 COVID-19 vaccine. Study-wide background: The study pooled second doses at about 4 or about 12 weeks. Study-wide results and caveats: Mapped onto spike, vaccine-associated CD4 TCRs spanned it and were dominant at 160-218 and 743-854. Unmutated regions of variants are reportedly targeted by nearly half of spike-specific TCRs.

Germline-derived CDR1 and CDR2 are MNHEY and SMNVEV (reference sequence). Trimming took off 6 bases at V and 2 bases at J, with 11 bases between the two ends. The CDR3 sequence is 15 residues long. On this clone itself: Its antigen is currently unknown.

Here immunoSEQ multiplex PCR was the method, and the copy in TCRdb shows in-frame clones only, minus some. The sample has roughly 140,000 clones, more than 85% seen once. The sequence derives from an adult in good health. The specimen was peripheral blood, collected on day 0 of AZD1222 vaccination. This rearrangement joins TRBV27 to TRBJ2-6, with D possibly being TRBD2 (5 bases). The CDR3: CASSLWGAGANVLTF. The CDR3 DNA is TGTGCCAGCAGCTTGTGGGGAGCTGGGGCCAACGTCCTGACTTTC.